This TCR beta chain emerged from a study of spatial heterogeneity in lung cancer. Concerning this clonotype itself: The junction departs from germline at one end; a sequencing error may be responsible.

Germline V lookup: CDR1 SGHAT, CDR2 FQNNGV. CDR3 length equals 13 residues. TCRdb ran MiXCR on the 5' RACE reads and lists one entry per CDR3 protein. Found here are 26,000 or so distinct CDR3 sequences, roughly 13% of them singletons; the top ten hold roughly 24%. Time point in this sample: sample taken at primary tumor resection. Tumor, nontumor lung or frozen PBMC supplied whole RNA that was sequenced unsorted. This specimen was PBMCs, taken at surgery. The genes are TRBV11-2 and TRBJ2-1; 10 bases agree with TRBD2. This receptor was identified in a female donor with early-stage non-small cell lung cancer. CDR3 protein: CDSSYGAASGGFF. For the CDR3, the DNA is TGTGACAGCAGCTACGGTGCGGCTAGCGGGGGGTTCTTC.